The clone carrying this T cell receptor (beta chain) occurred a few times. Its specificity is not known. The CDR3 consists of 15 residues. V was pared by 3 bases and J by 1 base, with 12 bases between. These data come from a study of T-cell reconstitution after alpha-beta-depleted transplantation in children. Points from the study as a whole: One year after transplant, T-cell counts and diversity came mostly from newly produced T cells.

Preparation of the TCRbeta library used unique molecular identifiers. MiXCR, applied by TCRdb to the PCR reads, yields one record per CDR3 protein. The data contain around 450,000 distinct CDR3 sequences, around 15% of them seen just once; the ten biggest clones take up 25% to 30%. The receptor was isolated from a boy under two years old who had a stem cell transplant for Wiskott-Aldrich syndrome, so the T cells may come from the graft donor. The genes are TRBV12-3 or TRBV12-4 and TRBJ2-5; D is uncertain. This specimen was PBMCs, mostly from graft donor cells, taken 360 days after TCRalphabeta/CD19-depleted stem cell transplant. The CDR3 is CASSFAFGRQETQYF. CDR3 coding DNA: TGTGCCAGCAGTTTTGCCTTCGGGCGCCAAGAGACCCAGTACTTC.